Sequencing of this TCR beta chain was carried out in a study of blood T cell repertoires in COVID-19 (dated by TCRdb to about 2020). Study-level background: The collaborator samples originated in the United States, Italy and Spain and spanned the acute and convalescent phases of COVID-19. The material from the prospective study consisted of cDNA or gDNA derived from T cells, B-cell-depleted T cells, or PBMCs. The dataset comprised deeply sampled blood TCRbeta repertoires from subjects exposed to, actively infected with, or recovered from COVID-19. A freely available public database, intended as a resource for researchers studying the immune response to SARS-CoV-2, is where the repertoires were released. Samples came from the ongoing ImmuneRACE study (first 160 participants) plus 1,254 subjects from 6 global collaborators. Sample metadata almost always included a de-identified subject ID, COVID-19 status, age in years and sex. HLA class I and class II types, where available, came from metadata supplied by the sample provider rather than from assay-based typing.

The immunoSEQ Assay, a bias-controlled multiplex PCR, was used to amplify TCRbeta CDR3 regions from genomic DNA. The source study handled its data this way. The number of nucleated cells in each sample was estimated by amplification of reference gene primers within the assay. To quantify the absolute abundance of each unique TCRbeta CDR3 rearrangement, sequence reads were collapsed and filtered. For each sample, productive Simpson clonality was calculated by taking the square root of Simpson's diversity index across productive rearrangements. Held by TCRdb, this immuneACCESS table contains in-frame sequences only and omits some clones. Under half of the omission traces to an unresolved V gene where checked; the cause of the rest is unknown. V, J and clone size are taken as reported in that table, and D and trimming were inferred from the DNA itself. The sample contains some 93,000 clones, 75% to 90% of them found a single time. The ten largest clonotypes hold around 20% of the sample.

Summary of the overall study and its limitations: Clinical and demographic metadata were provided uncurated, with the amount varying by source and participant.

The CDR3 sequence holds 17 residues, the cysteine and phenylalanine included. CDR3 DNA is the only sequence kept; it has 51 bases, read in frame from the first base. The germline V gene sets CDR1 to SGHTA and CDR2 to FQGNSA. V is clipped by 2 bases and J by 1 base, and the sequence between their germline boundaries is 14 bases long. Details on this clone: Which antigen it targets is not known. Within one base of it there is no much larger clone, and no base qualities were kept.

Whole blood was collected in K2EDTA tubes by collaborating institutions according to the institutions' own protocols. For TCRbeta analysis, collaborator samples were shipped as frozen whole blood, as isolated PBMCs, or as DNA extracted from either sample type. The V gene is TRBV7-2 and the J gene is TRBJ2-2; the D segment cannot be called with confidence. The origin of this receptor is a woman older than 75 with acute or convalescent COVID-19. The sequencing input was peripheral blood. The base sequence is TGTGCCAGCAGCTTACCGAATGCGCATGTGAACACCGGGGAGCTGTTTTTT. It codes for CASSLPNAHVNTGELFF.